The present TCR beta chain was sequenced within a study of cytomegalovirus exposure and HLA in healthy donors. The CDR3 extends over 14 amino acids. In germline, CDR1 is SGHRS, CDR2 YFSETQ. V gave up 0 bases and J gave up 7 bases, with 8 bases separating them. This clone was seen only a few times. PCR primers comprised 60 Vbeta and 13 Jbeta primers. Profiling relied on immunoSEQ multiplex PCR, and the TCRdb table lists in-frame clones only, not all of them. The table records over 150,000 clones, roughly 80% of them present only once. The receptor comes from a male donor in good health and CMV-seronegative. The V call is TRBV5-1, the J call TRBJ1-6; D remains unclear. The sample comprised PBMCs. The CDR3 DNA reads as TGCGCCAGCAGCTTGGTTGGAGAGAATTCACCCCTCCACTTT. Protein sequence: CASSLVGENSPLHF.